This T cell receptor (beta chain) is drawn from a study of T cell responses to AZD1222 COVID-19 vaccine. The repertoire was sequenced with immunoSEQ multiplex PCR; TCRdb's copy has only in-frame clones and lacks some. The table includes about 120,000 clones, around 92% detected once. This CDR3 has 17 residues. Germline V gene data show CDR1 as MDHEN and CDR2 as SYDVKM. V was pared by 5 bases and J by 4 bases, with 23 bases between. As regards this clone: The target antigen is unknown.

General study points: Rises in breadth and depth of Spike-specific TCRs came after two AZD1222 doses. It was only after the peak T cell response that any repertoires were sampled. Among vaccine-associated CD4 TCRs, coverage spanned spike, with dominance at 160-218 and 743-854.

The source was peripheral blood, collected on day 0 of AZD1222 vaccination. This chain uses TRBV28 with TRBJ1-2, with TRBD1 as a possible D gene (6 bases). The clonotype comes from an adult in good health. The CDR3 coding sequence is TGTGCCAGCAGTGACCTGTTAGGACAGCTTCATTTCTATGGCTACACCTTC. Encoded protein: CASSDLLGQLHFYGYTF.